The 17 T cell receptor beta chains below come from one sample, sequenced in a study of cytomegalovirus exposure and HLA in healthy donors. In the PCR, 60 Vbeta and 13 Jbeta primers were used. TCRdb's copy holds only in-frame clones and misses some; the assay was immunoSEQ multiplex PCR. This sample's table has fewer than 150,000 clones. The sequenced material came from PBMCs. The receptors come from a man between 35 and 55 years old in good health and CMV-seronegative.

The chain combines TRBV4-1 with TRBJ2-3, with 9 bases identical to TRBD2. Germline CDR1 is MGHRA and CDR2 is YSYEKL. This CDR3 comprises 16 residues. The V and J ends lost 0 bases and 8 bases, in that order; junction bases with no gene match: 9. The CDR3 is CASSQEGKRGALTQYF. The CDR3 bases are TGCGCCAGCAGCCAAGAGGGGAAGCGGGGGGCCCTTACGCAGTATTTT.

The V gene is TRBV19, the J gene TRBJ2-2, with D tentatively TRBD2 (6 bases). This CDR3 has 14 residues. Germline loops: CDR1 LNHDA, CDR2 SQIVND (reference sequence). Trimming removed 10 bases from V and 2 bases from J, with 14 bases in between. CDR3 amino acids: CATAGDSNTGELFF. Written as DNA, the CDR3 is TGTGCCACCGCCGGGGACTCTAACACCGGGGAGCTGTTTTTT.

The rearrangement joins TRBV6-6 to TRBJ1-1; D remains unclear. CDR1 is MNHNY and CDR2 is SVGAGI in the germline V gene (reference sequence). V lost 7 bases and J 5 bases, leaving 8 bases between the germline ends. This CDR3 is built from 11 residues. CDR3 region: CASKTGTEAFF. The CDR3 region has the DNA TGTGCCAGCAAAACGGGAACTGAAGCTTTCTTT.

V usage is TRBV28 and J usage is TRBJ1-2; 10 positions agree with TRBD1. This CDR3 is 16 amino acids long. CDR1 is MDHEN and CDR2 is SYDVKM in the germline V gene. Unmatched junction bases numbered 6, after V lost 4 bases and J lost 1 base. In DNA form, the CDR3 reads TGTGCCAGCAGTTCGACAGGGGGCGGGAGTAACTATGGCTACACCTTC. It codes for CASSSTGGGSNYGYTF.

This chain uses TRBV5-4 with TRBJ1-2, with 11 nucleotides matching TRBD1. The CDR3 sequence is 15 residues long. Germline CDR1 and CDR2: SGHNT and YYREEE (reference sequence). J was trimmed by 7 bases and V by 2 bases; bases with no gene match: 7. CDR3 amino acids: CASSLPGQGAFGYTF. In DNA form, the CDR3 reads TGTGCCAGCAGCTTACCTGGACAGGGGGCGTTTGGCTACACCTTC.

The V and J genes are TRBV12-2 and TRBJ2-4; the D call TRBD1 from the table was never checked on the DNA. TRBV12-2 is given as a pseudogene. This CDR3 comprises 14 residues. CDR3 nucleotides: TGTGCAAGTCGCTCGGACAGGGCCAAAAACATTCAGTACTTC. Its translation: CASRSDRAKNIQYF.

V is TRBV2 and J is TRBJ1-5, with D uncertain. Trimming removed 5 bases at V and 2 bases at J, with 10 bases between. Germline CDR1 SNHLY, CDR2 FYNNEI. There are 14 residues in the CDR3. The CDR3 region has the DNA TGTGCCAGCAGTCAGGAAATGGGCAATCAGCCCCAGCATTTT. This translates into CASSQEMGNQPQHF.

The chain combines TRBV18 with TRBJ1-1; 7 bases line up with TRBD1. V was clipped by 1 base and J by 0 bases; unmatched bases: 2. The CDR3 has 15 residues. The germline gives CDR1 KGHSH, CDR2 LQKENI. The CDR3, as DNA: TGTGCCAGCTCACCACGGACAGGCATGAACACTGAAGCTTTCTTT. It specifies CASSPRTGMNTEAFF. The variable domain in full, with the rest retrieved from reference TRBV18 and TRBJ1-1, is NAGVMQNPRHLVRRRGQEARLRCSPMKGHSHVYWYRQLPEEGLKFMVYLQKENIIDESGMPKERFSAEFPKEGPSILRIQQVVRGDSAAYFCASSPRTGMNTEAFFGQGTRLTVV.

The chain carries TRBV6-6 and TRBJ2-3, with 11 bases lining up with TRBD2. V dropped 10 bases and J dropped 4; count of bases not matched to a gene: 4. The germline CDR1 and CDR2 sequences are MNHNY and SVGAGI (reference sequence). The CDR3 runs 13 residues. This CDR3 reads CATLAGGPDTQYF. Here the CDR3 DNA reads TGTGCCACTCTAGCGGGGGGTCCAGATACGCAGTATTTT.

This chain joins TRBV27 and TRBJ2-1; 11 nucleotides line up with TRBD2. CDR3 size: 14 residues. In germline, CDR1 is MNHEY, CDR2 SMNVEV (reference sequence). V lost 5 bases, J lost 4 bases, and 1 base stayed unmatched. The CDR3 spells CASSRLAGYNEQFF. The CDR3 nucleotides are TGTGCCAGCAGTCGACTAGCGGGGTACAATGAGCAGTTCTTC.

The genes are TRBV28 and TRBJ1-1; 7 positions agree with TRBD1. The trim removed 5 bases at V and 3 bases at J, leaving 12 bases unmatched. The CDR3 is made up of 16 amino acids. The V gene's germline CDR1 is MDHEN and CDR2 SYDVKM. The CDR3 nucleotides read TGTGCCAGCAGTCGAAAACAGGGGAAGCAGGACACTGAAGCTTTCTTT. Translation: CASSRKQGKQDTEAFF.

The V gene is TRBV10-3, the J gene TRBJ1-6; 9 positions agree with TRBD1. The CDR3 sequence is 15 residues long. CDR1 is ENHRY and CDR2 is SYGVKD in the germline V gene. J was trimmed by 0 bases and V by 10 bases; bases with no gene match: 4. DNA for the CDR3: TGTGCCACCACAGGGGGCGCCTCCTATAATTCACCCCTCCACTTT. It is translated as CATTGGASYNSPLHF.

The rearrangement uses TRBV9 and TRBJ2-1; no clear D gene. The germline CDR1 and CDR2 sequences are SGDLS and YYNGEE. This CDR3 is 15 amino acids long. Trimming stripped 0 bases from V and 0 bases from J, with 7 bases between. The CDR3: CASSVGESSYNEQFF. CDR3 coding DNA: TGTGCCAGCAGCGTAGGCGAGAGCTCCTACAATGAGCAGTTCTTC.

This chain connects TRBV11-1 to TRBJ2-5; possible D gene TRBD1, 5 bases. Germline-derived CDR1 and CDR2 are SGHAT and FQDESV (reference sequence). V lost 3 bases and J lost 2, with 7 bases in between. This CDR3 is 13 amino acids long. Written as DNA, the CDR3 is TGTGCCAGCAGCTTCACAGGACAAGAGACCCAGTACTTC. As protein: CASSFTGQETQYF.

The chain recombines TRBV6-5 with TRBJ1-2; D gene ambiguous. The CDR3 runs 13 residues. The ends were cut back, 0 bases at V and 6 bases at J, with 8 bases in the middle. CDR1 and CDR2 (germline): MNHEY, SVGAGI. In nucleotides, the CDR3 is TGTGCCAGCAGTTACTCCGCGGCTGATGGCTACACCTTC. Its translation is CASSYSAADGYTF.

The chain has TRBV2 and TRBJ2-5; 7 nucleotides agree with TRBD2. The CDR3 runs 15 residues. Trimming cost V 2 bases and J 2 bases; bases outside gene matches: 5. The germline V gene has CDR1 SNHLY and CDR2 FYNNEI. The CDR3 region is CASSEWGGPQETQYF. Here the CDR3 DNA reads TGTGCCAGCAGTGAATGGGGGGGACCACAAGAGACCCAGTACTTC.

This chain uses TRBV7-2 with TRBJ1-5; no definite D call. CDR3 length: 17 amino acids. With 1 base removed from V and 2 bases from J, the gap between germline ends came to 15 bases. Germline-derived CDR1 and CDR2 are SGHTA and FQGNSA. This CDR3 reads CASSLVDRGSRNQPQHF. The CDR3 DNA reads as TGTGCCAGCAGCTTAGTTGATCGGGGTTCCCGCAATCAGCCCCAGCATTTT. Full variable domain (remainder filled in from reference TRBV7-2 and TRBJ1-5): GAGVSQSPSNKVTEKGKDVELRCDPISGHTALYWYRQSLGQGLEFLIYFQGNSAPDKSGLPSDRFSAERTGGSVSTLTIQRTQQEDSAVYLCASSLVDRGSRNQPQHFGDGTRLSIL.